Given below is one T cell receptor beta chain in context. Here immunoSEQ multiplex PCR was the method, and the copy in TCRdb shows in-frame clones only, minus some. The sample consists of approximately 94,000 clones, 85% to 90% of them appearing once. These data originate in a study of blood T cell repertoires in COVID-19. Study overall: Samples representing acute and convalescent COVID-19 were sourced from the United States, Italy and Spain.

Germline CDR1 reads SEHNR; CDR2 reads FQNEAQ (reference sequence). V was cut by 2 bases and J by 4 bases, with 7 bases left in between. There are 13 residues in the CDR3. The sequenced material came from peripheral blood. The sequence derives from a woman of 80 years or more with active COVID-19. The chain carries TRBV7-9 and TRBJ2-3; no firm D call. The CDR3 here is CASSLFQADTQYF. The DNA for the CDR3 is TGTGCCAGCAGCTTATTCCAGGCAGATACGCAGTATTTT.